This TCR beta chain is from a study of immune evolution from preneoplasia to lung adenocarcinoma. On this clone: Germline is not matched at one junction end, which may reflect a read error.

Each case's diagnosis was confirmed by two pathologists on H&E. TCRdb keeps only in-frame clones here, not all; method: immunoSEQ multiplex PCR. The sample has some 8,200 clones, around 76% seen once; the top ten hold about 3%. CDR1 is MNHEY, CDR2 SMNVEV, per germline (reference sequence). This CDR3 is built from 17 residues. This TCR was recovered from a person aged 70 to 85 with lung adenocarcinoma. The chain is built from TRBV27 and TRBJ2-2; D gene unclear. Sequencing was performed on FFPE minimally invasive lung adenocarcinoma tissue. The CDR3 DNA is TGTACCAGCAGCTCACCCTCCCGCACCGGTAACACCGGGGAGCTGTTTTTT. This gives the protein CTSSSPSRTGNTGELFF.